This T cell receptor beta chain derives from a study of shared clonotypes between healthy human individuals. CD8 cells regarded as naive lacked CD45RO, were positively chosen for CCR7, and omitted terminally differentiated effector memory CD45RA+ cells. Germline V gene sequence: CDR1 SGHDT, CDR2 YYEEEE. This CDR3 has 12 amino acids. In the case of this clone: A junction boundary mismatches the germline segment, possibly from a read error.

Assay used: immunoSEQ multiplex PCR; TCRdb lists only in-frame clones, some missing. The repertoire includes some 1,900,000 clones, approximately 94% of them detected once, and around 1.2% sits in the top ten. The sequence came from a man between 18 and 35 years old in good health. The specimen sequenced was naive CD8+ T cells sorted from blood. The rearrangement joins TRBV5-6 to TRBJ2-2; D gene ambiguous. DNA of the CDR3: TGTGCCAGCAGCTTGAACCCCGGGGAGCTGTTTTTT. Residues: CASSLNPGELFF.